This entry lists 9 T cell receptor beta chains sequenced from one sample in a study of cytomegalovirus exposure and HLA in healthy donors. Assay used: immunoSEQ multiplex PCR; TCRdb lists only in-frame clones, some missing. The table has about 360,000 clones, 86% seen once. The specimen was PBMCs. The receptors here all came from a woman aged 18-29 years in good health and CMV-seronegative.

The chain recombines TRBV18 with TRBJ1-2; 9 nucleotides align to TRBD1. The ends lost 8 bases at V and 6 bases at J; junction bases unmatched: 4. This CDR3 contains 12 residues. CDR1 KGHSH and CDR2 LQKENI come from the germline V gene. CDR3 DNA sequence: TGTGCCAGCCGACAGGGGGGAGATGGCTACACCTTC. It is translated as CASRQGGDGYTF.

This chain joins TRBV6-5 and TRBJ1-1; a weak D match, TRBD1 (5 bases). The V end was cut by 11 bases, the J end by 0 bases, with 7 bases between. Germline values: CDR1 MNHEY, CDR2 SVGAGI. The CDR3 runs 11 residues. The CDR3 is CAGAMNTEAFF. In DNA, the CDR3 is TGTGCCGGGGCTATGAACACTGAAGCTTTCTTT.

A note on this clone: This CDR3 fails to terminate in the conserved phenylalanine or tryptophan, so it likely reflects a read error. Because the CDR3's place on the DNA is in doubt, the DNA is left out and the CDR3 is given as listed by TCRdb. This chain uses TRBV25-1 with TRBJ2-7; TRBD1 was called by the table and not checked on the DNA. The germline V gene has CDR1 MGHDK and CDR2 SYGVNS. The CDR3 spans 12 amino acids, including both terminal residues. The CDR3 reads CASSGRQGAVLG.

The chain links TRBV27 to TRBJ2-7, with TRBD2 identical over 8 bases. Per the germline V gene, CDR1 is MNHEY and CDR2 is SMNVEV (reference sequence). This CDR3 is 13 amino acids long. V dropped 10 bases and J dropped 2; count of bases not matched to a gene: 7. CDR3 bases: TGTGCCACGGGGCTAGCGGGTACCTACGAGCAGTACTTC. Translated, it gives CATGLAGTYEQYF.

V and J are TRBV19 and TRBJ1-4; no firm D call. This CDR3 is 17 amino acids long. Germline lookup yields CDR1 LNHDA and CDR2 SQIVND (reference sequence). Trimming pared 5 bases from V and 5 bases from J, leaving 21 bases between. CDR3 amino acids: CASSSTLEGGFNEKLFF. For the CDR3, the DNA is TGTGCCAGTAGTTCAACCCTAGAGGGTGGCTTCAATGAAAAACTGTTTTTT.

The chain is built from TRBV18 and TRBJ1-5; D is possibly TRBD1 (5 bases). CDR3 length: 17 residues. Trimming left V 1 base short and J 1 base short, with 14 bases between. Per germline, CDR1 KGHSH and CDR2 LQKENI. The CDR3 DNA reads as TGTGCCAGCTCACCACGCCGCCAGGGCGAGAGCAATCAGCCCCAGCATTTT. Translation gives CASSPRRQGESNQPQHF. The full variable domain, completed using reference TRBV18 and TRBJ1-5, is NAGVMQNPRHLVRRRGQEARLRCSPMKGHSHVYWYRQLPEEGLKFMVYLQKENIIDESGMPKERFSAEFPKEGPSILRIQQVVRGDSAAYFCASSPRRQGESNQPQHFGDGTRLSIL.

The gene calls are TRBV30 and TRBJ2-7; 12 nucleotides agree with TRBD2. The V gene end was trimmed by 3 bases and the J gene end by 4 bases; junction bases not matched to a gene: 4. This CDR3 is 14 amino acids long. Germline assignment: CDR1 GTSNPN and CDR2 SVGIG (reference sequence). The CDR3 loop reads CAWRLAGGFYEQYF. The CDR3 DNA reads TGTGCCTGGAGACTAGCGGGGGGTTTTTACGAGCAGTACTTC.

This clone was picked up a small number of times. This chain links TRBV2 with TRBJ2-2; D perhaps matches TRBD1 (5 bases). The CDR3 spans 13 residues. Germline CDR1 reads SNHLY; CDR2 reads FYNNEI. The V and J ends lost 8 bases and 2 bases respectively, with 9 bases between them. The CDR3 region has the DNA TGTGCCAGCCTGACAGTTAACACCGGGGAGCTGTTTTTT. It codes for CASLTVNTGELFF.

This clone showed up just once. The rearrangement uses TRBV2 and TRBJ1-2, with a tentative D call TRBD1 (6 bases). CDR1 is SNHLY and CDR2 is FYNNEI in the germline V gene. The V end lost 2 bases, the J end lost 4 bases, and 11 bases lay between the germline ends. This CDR3 comprises 14 residues. In DNA, the CDR3 is TGTGCCAGCAGTGAAAGGGGGACCTTCTATGGCTACACCTTC. Encoded protein: CASSERGTFYGYTF.